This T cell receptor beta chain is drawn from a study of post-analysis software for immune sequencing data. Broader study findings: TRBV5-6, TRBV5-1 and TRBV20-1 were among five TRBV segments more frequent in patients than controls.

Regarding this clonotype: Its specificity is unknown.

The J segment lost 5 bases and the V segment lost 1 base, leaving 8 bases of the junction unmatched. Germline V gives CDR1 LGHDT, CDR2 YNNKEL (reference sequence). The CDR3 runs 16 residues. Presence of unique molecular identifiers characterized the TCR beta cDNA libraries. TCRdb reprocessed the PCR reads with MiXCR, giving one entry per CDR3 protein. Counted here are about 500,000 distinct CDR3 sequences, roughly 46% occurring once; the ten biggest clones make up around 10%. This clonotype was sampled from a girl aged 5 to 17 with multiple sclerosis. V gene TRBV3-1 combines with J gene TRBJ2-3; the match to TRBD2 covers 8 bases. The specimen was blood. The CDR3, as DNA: TGTGCCAGCAGCCAAGTCAGCGGGAGAATAGGAGATACGCAGTATTTT. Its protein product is CASSQVSGRIGDTQYF.